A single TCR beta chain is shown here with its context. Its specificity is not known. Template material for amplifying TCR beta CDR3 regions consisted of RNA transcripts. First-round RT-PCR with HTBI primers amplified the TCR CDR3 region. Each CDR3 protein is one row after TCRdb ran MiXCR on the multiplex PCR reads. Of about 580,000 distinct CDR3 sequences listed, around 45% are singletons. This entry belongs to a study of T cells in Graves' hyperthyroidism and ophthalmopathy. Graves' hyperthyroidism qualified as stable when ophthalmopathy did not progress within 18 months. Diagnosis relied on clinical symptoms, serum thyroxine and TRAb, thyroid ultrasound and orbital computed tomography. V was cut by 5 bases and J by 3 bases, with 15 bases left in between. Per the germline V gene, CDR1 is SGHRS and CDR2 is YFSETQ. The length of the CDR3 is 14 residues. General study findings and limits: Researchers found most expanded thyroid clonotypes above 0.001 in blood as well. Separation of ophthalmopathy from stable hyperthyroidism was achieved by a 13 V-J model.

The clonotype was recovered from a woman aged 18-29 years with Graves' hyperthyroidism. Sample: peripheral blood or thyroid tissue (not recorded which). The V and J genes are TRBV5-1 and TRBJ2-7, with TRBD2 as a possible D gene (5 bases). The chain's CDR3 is CASRGGGDNYEQYF. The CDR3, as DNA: TGCGCCAGCAGAGGAGGCGGCGATAACTACGAGCAGTACTTC.